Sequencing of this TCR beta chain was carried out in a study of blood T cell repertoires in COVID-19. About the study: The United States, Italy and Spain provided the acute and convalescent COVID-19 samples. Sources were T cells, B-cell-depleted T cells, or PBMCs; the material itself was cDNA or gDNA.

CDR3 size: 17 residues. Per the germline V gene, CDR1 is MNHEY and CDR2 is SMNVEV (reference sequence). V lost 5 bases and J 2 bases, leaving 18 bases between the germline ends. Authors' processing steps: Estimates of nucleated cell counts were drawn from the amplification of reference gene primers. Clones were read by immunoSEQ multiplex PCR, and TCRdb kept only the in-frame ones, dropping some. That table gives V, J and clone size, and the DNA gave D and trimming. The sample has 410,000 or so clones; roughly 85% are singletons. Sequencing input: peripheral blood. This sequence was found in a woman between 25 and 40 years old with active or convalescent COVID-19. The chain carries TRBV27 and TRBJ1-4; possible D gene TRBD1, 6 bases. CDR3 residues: CASSPLLDSSTNEKLFF. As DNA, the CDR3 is TGTGCCAGCAGTCCACTACTGGACAGCTCGACTAATGAAAAACTGTTTTTT.